This T cell receptor (beta chain) was sequenced for a study of blood T cell repertoires in COVID-19. Overall study: Researchers got acute and convalescent COVID-19 samples from the United States, Italy and Spain. In each case, the material was cDNA or gDNA derived from T cells, B-cell-depleted T cells, or PBMCs.

The Seattle site enrolled patients during active infection and followed them longitudinally. Per the original methods: Using reference gene primer amplification, nucleated cell counts were estimated. Profiled with immunoSEQ multiplex PCR; TCRdb holds only in-frame clones, not every one. Clone size and V and J calls were adopted from that table, with D and trimming inferred from the DNA. The data show approximately 25,000 clones, with under 85% seen just once and about 7% held by the top ten. There are 17 residues in the CDR3. Germline CDR1 and CDR2: SEHNR and FQNEAQ (reference sequence). J gave up 0 bases and V 5 bases, and 12 bases lay outside the gene matches.

Input material: peripheral blood. The V and J genes are TRBV7-9 and TRBJ1-2, with TRBD1 matching 7 bases. The clonotype was recovered from a man aged 50 to 59 with COVID-19, enrolled during active disease. Here the CDR3 DNA reads TGTGCCAGCAGCACCAAGTCCCCCACAGGGGCTAACTATGGCTACACCTTC. Protein product: CASSTKSPTGANYGYTF. Full variable domain (missing parts from reference TRBV7-9 and TRBJ1-2): DTGVSQNPRHKITKRGQNVTFRCDPISEHNRLYWYRQTLGQGPEFLTYFQNEAQLEKSRLLSDRFSAERPKGSFSTLEIQRTEQGDSAMYLCASSTKSPTGANYGYTFGSGTRLTVV.